The next 5 T cell receptor beta chains were all read from a single sample in a study of beta chain features in type 1 diabetes. Study-level findings and limits: Shortening of TCRB CDR3s, moderate but significant, appeared in all four CD4+ subsets of Type 1 diabetes patients.

Sequenced material consisted of expressed TCRB transcripts (all of the isolated RNA was reverse transcribed). Some clones are missing from TCRdb's copy, which holds only in-frame ones; the method was immunoSEQ multiplex PCR. The table lists around 100,000 clones, 28% of them singletons. Which antigens these TCRs recognize remains unknown. Sequences were obtained from central memory CD4+ T cells from blood. These TCRs come from a woman aged 18-29 years with type 1 diabetes.

The chain couples TRBV27 to TRBJ1-2, with D possibly TRBD1 on 5 matching bases. V was shortened by 2 bases and J by 1 base, with 8 bases between the two germline ends. Germline V gives CDR1 MNHEY, CDR2 SMNVEV (reference sequence). This CDR3 is built from 14 residues. The CDR3 protein is CASSLRDSNYGYTF. The CDR3 region has the DNA TGTGCCAGCAGTTTACGCGACAGTAACTATGGCTACACCTTC.

A few counts support this clone. The chain employs TRBV21-1 and TRBJ2-1; no DNA check was done on the table's D call, TRBD2. TRBV21-1 is marked as a pseudogene. CDR3 size: 21 residues. CDR3 nucleotides: TGTGCCAGCAGCAAAGAGGGTATGGGCCTAGCTGCTTTGACGATTCACAATGAGCAGTTCTTC. Its translation is CASSKEGMGLAALTIHNEQFF.

CDR3 in amino acids: CASNGRTSGRSTDTQYF. The CDR3, as DNA: TGTGCCAGCAATGGGAGGACTAGCGGGAGGTCCACAGATACGCAGTATTTT. This rearrangement joins TRBV11-3 to TRBJ2-3, with TRBD2 matching over 14 bases. Germline-derived CDR1 and CDR2 are SGHNT and YENEEA. The CDR3 has 17 residues. V was clipped by 7 bases and J by 2 bases; unmatched bases: 8.

The V call is TRBV5-4, the J call TRBJ1-2; perhaps TRBD1 as D (5 bases). The length of the CDR3 is 16 residues. The germline V and J ends were trimmed by 4 bases and 7 bases, with 23 bases remaining between them. From germline, CDR1 is SGHNT and CDR2 YYREEE (reference sequence). CDR3 sequence (DNA): TGTGCCAGCAGCCCCCCGGAAGGGATGGGGGGGTTTGGCTACACCTTC. Translated, it gives CASSPPEGMGGFGYTF.

This clone has just a few counts. This chain links TRBV6-5 with TRBJ1-1; TRBD1 is a possible D gene (5 bases). With 5 bases removed from V and 0 bases from J, the gap between germline ends came to 13 bases. This CDR3 is 15 amino acids long. Germline V gives CDR1 MNHEY, CDR2 SVGAGI. CDR3 region: CASSLDRNMNTEAFF. The CDR3 bases are TGTGCCAGCAGTCTCGACAGAAACATGAACACTGAAGCTTTCTTT.